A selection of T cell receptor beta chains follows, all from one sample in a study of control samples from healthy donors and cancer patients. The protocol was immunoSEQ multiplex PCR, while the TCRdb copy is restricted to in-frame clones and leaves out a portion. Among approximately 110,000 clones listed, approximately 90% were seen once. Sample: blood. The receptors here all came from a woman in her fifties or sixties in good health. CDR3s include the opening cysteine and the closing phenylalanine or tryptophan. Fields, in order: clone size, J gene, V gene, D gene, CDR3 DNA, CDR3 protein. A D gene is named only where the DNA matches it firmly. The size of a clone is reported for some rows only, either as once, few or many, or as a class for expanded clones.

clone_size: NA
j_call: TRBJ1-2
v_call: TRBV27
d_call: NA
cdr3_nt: TGTGCCAGCAGGAGGGACGGACCCTTTGGCTACACCTTC
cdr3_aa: CASRRDGPFGYTF

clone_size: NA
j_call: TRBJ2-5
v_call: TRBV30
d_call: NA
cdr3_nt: TGTGCCTGGAAGTGGGGTCGGGGGAGAGAGACCCAGTACTTC
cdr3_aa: CAWKWGRGRETQYF

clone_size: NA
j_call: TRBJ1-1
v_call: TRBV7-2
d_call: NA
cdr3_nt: TGTGCCAGCAGTTTAACCGGGACACAGAACACTGAAGCTTTCTTT
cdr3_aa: CASSLTGTQNTEAFF

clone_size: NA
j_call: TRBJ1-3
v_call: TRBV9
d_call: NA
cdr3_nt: TGTGCCAGCAGCGTAACCCACCCTGGAAACACCATATATTTT
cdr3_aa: CASSVTHPGNTIYF

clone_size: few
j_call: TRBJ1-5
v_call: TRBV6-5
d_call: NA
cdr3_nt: TGTGCCAGCAGTTACTTCGACGGAGATCAGCCCCAGCATTTT
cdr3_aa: CASSYFDGDQPQHF

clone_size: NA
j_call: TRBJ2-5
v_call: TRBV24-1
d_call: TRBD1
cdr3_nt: TGTGCCACCAGTGATTTACAAGGGACAGGGGGTGAGACCCAGTACTTC
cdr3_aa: CATSDLQGTGGETQYF

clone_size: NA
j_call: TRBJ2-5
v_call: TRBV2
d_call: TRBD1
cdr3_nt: TGTGCCAGCAGGGGGAGACAGGGTCAAGAGACCCAGTACTTC
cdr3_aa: CASRGRQGQETQYF

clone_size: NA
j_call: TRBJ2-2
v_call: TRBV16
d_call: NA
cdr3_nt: TGTGCCAGCAGCTTTTTGCAGGTTCCCGGGGAGCTGTTTTTT
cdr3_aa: CASSFLQVPGELFF

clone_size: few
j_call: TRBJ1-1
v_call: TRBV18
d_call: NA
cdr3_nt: TGTGCCAGCTCAGCCGGGACAATGAACACTGAAGCTTTCTTT
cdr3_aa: CASSAGTMNTEAFF

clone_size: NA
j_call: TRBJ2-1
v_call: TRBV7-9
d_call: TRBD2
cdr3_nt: TGTGCCAGCAGCCCAGGACTAGCGGGAGGGGCCTACAATGAGCAGTTCTTC
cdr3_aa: CASSPGLAGGAYNEQFF

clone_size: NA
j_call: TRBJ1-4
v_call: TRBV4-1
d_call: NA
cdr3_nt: TGCGCCAGCAGAGACAGCGGTAATGAAAAACTGTTTTTT
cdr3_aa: CASRDSGNEKLFF

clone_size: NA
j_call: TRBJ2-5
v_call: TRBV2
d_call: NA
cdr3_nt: TGTGCCAGCAGTGAAGCGCTTCGAGGGATTGGGGAGACCCAGTACTTC
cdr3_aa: CASSEALRGIGETQYF

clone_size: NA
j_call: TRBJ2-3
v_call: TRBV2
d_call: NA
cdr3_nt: TGTGCCAGCCGACGCATGAATACGCAGTATTTT
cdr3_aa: CASRRMNTQYF

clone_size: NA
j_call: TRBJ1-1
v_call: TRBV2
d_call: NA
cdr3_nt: TGTGCCAGCCGGGCCGAAGCTTTCTTT
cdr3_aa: CASRAEAFF

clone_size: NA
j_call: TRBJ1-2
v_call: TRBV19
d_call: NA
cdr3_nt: TGTGCCAGTAGTATGGAAGGGATGAACTATGGCTACACCTTC
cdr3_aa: CASSMEGMNYGYTF

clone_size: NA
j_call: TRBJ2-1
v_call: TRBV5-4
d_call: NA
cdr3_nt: TGTGCCAGCAGCTTGGTGGGGGCGGGGGCCTACAATGAGCAGTTCTTC
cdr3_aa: CASSLVGAGAYNEQFF

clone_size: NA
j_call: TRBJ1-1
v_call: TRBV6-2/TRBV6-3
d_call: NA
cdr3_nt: TGTGCCAGCAGTTACACCCCGGGGAACACTGAAGCTTTCTTT
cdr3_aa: CASSYTPGNTEAFF

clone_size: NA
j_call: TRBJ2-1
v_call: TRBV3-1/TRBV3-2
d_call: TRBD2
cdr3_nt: TGTGCCAGCAGCCGCGGGACTAGCGGGGGGAATGAGCAGTTCTTC
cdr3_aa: CASSRGTSGGNEQFF

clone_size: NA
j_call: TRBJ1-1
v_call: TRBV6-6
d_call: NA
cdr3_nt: TGTGCCAGCAGACGACCAGTGGGGGCAGGGAAGACCACTGAAGCTTTCTTT
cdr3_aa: CASRRPVGAGKTTEAFF

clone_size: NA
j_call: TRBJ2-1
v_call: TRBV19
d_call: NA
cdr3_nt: TGTGCCAGTAGTAGGGGACTCTACAATGAGCAGTTCTTC
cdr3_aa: CASSRGLYNEQFF

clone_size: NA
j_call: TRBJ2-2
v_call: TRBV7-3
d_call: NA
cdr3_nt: TGTGCCAGCAGCTCAAAAGCCGGTCTCGCCGGAGGGGCCGGGGAGCTGTTTTTT
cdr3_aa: CASSSKAGLAGGAGELFF

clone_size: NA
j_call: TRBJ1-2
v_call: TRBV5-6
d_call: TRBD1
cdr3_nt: TGTGCCAGCAGTCCTGGACAGGATTTTTATGGCTACACCTTC
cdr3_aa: CASSPGQDFYGYTF

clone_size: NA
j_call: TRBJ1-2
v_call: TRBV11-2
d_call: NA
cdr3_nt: TGTGCCAGCAGCTTAGATAAGCTGGGGGCAGTATATGGCTACACCTTC
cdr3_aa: CASSLDKLGAVYGYTF

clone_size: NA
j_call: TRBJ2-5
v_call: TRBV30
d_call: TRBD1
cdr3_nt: TGTGCCTGGACCTTTTCGACAGGGTTTGTGGCCCAGTACTTC
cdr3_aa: CAWTFSTGFVAQYF

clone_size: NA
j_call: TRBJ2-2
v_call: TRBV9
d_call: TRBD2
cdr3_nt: TGTGCCAGCGGACTAGCGGGAGTCCCCGGGGAGCTGTTTTTT
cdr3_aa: CASGLAGVPGELFF